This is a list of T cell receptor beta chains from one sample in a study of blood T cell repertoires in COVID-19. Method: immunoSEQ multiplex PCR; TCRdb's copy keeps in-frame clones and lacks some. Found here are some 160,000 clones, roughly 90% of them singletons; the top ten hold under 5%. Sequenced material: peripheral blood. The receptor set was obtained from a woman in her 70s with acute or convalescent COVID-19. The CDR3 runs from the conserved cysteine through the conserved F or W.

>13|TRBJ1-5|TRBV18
CASSPLRDQPQHF
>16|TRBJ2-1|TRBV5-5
CASSLAAQDSYNEQFF
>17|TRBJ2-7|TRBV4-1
CASSQDFAGTKSYEQYF
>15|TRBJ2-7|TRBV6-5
CASSSPGQSSYEQYF
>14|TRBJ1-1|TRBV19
CASSEQGGATEAFF
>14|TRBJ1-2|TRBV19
CASREEGTNYGYTF
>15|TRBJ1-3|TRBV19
CASSASGSSGNTIYF
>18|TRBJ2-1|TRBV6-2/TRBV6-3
CASSLLRDYKPSYNEQFF
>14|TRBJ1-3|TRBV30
CASAFPGAGNTIYF
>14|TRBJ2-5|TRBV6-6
CASSYPIRGETQYF
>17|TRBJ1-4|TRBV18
CASSPNRQGPVSEKLFF
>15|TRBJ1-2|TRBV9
CASSVGRPEPYGYTF
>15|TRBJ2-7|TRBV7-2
CASSLAGTGTGGQYF
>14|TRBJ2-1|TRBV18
CASSPRGSYNEQFF
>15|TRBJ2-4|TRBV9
CASSVGEKAKNIQYF
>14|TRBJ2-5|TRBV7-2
CANALAGGQETQYF
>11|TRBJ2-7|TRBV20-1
CSGRGRGEQYF
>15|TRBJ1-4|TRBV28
CASSFRVLVNEKLFF
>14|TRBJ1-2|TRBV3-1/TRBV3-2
CASSQHGENYGYTF
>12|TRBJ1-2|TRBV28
CASKWTGNGYTF
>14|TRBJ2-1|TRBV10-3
CAISRRQGPNEQFF
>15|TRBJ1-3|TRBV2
CASSERRFPGNTIYF
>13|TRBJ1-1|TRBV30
CAWIGQLNTEAFF
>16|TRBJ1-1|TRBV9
CASSAPGQSLHTEAFF
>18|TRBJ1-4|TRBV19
CASSPRDKRGLPNEKLFF
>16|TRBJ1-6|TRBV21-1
CASRKWGQAWDSPLHF
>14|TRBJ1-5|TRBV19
CASSTQFGNQPQHF
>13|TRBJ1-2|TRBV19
CASSIGARGGYTF
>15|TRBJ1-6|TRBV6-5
CASRERSSYNSPLHF
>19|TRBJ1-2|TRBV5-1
CASSLDRGATPGGDYGYTF
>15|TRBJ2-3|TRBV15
CATSRVLAGKDTQYF
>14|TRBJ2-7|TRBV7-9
CASSYRQVGYEQYF
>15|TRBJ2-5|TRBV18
CASSRGTGRKETQYF
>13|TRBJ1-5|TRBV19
CASRDIYNQPQHF
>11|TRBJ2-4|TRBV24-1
CATRRASIQYF
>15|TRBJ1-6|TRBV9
CASSVGGTDNSPLHF
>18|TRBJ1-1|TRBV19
CASSIRVAFGQSEKAAFF
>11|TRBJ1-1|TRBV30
CAWARNTEAFF
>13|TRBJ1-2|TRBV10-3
CAISRGQNYGYTF
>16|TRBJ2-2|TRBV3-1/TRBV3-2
CASRPRGVANTGELFF
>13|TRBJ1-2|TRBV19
CASSPDRLYGYTF
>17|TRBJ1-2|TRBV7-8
CASSTPGLGRIWDGYTF
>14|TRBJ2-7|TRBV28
CASSSGSSTYEQYF
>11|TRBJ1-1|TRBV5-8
CASSLVGEAFF
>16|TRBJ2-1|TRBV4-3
CASSPLLAGGTNEQFF
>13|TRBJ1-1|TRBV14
CASSQEVNTEAFF
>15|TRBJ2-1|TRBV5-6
CASSFWQGFGNEQFF
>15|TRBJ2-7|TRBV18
CASSPPTGSSYEQYF
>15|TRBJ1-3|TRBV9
CASSGQGAQGNTIYF
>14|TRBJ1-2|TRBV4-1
CASSLLGVFYGYTF
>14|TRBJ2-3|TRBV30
CAWGGQGSRDTQYF
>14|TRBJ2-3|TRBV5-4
CASSSTEYTDTQYF
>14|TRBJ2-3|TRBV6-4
CASREGVHTDTQYF
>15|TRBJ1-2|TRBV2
CASSLGQSKGYGYTF